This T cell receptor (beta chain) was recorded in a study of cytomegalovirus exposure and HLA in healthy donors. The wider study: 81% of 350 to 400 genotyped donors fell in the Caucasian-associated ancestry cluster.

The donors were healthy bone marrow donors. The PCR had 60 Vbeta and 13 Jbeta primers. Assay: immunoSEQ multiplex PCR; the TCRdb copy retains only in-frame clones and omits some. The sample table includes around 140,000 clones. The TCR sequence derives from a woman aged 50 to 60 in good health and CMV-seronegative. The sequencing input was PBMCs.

CDR3 in amino acids: CASSTGQGAWGTQYF. For the CDR3, the DNA is TGTGCCAGCAGCACGGGACAGGGGGCTTGGGGTACGCAGTATTTT. The chain recombines TRBV7-8 with TRBJ2-3; TRBD1 agrees at 12 bases. This CDR3 comprises 15 residues. CDR1 and CDR2 (germline): SGHVS, FQNEAQ. V shed 5 bases, J shed 8 bases, and the junction held 8 bases outside the gene matches.